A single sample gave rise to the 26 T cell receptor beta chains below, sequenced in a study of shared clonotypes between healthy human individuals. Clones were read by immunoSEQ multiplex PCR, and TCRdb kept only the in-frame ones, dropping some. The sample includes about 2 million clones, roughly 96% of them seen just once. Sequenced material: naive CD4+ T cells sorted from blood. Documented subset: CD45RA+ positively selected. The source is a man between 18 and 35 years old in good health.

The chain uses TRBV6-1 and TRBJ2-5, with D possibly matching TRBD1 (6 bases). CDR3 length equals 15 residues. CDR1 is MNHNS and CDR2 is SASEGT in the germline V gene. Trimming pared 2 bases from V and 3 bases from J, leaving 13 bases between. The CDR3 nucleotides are TGTGCCAGCAGTGAATCCACAGGGTTCGAAGAGACCCAGTACTTC. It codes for CASSESTGFEETQYF.

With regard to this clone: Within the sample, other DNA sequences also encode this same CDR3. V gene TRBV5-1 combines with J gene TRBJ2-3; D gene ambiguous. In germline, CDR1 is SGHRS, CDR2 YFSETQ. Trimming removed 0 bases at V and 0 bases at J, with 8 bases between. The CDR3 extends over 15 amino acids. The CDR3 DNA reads TGCGCCAGCAGCTTGGAGGCGGCTAGCACAGATACGCAGTATTTT. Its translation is CASSLEAASTDTQYF.

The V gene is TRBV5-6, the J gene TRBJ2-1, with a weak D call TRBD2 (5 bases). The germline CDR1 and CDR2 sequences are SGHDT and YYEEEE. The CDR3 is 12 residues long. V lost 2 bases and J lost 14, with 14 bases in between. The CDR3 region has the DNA TGTGCCAGCAGCTTCCAAGACTACATTAAGTTCTTC. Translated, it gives CASSFQDYIKFF.

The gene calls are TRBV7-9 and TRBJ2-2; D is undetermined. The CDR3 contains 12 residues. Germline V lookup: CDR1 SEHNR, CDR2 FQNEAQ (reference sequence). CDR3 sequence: CVNPSNTGELFF. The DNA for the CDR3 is TGTGTTAACCCCTCGAACACCGGGGAGCTGTTTTTT.

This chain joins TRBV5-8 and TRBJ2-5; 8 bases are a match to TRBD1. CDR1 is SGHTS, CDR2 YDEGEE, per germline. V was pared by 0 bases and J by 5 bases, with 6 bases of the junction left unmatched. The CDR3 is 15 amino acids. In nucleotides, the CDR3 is TGTGCCAGCAGCTTGGGCAGGGGGCCTATTGAGACCCAGTACTTC. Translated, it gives CASSLGRGPIETQYF. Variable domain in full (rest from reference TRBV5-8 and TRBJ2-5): EAGVTQSPTHLIKTRGQQATLRCSPISGHTSVYWYQQALGLGLQFLLWYDEGEERNRGNFPPRFSGRQFPNYSSELNVNALELEDSALYLCASSLGRGPIETQYFGPGTRLLVL.

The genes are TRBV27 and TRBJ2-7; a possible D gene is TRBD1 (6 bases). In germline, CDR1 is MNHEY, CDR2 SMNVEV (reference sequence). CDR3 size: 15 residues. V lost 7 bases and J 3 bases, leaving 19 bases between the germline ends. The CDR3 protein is CASTTRQVVFYEQYF. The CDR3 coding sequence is TGTGCCAGCACCACGAGACAGGTAGTATTCTACGAGCAGTACTTC.

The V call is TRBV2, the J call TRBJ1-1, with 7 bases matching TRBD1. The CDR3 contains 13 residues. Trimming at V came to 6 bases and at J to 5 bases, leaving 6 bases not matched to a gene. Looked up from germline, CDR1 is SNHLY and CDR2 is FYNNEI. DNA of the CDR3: TGTGCCAGCAGGGCAGGGGGAAATACTGAAGCTTTCTTT. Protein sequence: CASRAGGNTEAFF.

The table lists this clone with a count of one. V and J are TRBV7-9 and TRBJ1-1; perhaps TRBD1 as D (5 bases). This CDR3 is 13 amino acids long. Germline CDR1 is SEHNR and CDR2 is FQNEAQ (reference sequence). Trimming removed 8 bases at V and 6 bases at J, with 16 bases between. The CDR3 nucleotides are TGTGCCAGCGGGAGTGGGGGGATCGCTGAAGCTTTCTTT. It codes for CASGSGGIAEAFF.

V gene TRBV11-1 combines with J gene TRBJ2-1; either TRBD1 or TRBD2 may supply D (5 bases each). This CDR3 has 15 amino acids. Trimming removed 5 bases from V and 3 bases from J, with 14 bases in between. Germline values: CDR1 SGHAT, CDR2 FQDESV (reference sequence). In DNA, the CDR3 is TGTGCCAGCAGCGTAGGGGACGGTCGCTACAATGAGCAGTTCTTC. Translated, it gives CASSVGDGRYNEQFF.

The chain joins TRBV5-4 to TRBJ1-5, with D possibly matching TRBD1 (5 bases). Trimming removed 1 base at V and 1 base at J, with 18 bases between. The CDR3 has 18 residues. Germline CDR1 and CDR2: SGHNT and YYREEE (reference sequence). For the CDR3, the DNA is TGTGCCAGCAGCTTGTCCGGAGAAGGGGAACTCAGCAATCAGCCCCAGCATTTT. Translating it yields CASSLSGEGELSNQPQHF.

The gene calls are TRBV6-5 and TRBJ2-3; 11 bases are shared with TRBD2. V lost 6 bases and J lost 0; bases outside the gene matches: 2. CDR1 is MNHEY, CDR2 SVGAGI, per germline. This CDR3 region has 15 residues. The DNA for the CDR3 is TGTGCCAGCAGCCGACTAGCGGGGAGCACAGATACGCAGTATTTT. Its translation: CASSRLAGSTDTQYF.

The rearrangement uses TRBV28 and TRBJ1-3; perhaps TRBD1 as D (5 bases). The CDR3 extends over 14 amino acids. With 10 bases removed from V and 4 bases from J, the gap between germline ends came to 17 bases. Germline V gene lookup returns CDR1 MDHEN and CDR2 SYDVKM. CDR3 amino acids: CATWGGWLGNTIYF. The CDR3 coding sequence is TGTGCCACCTGGGGGGGGTGGTTAGGAAACACCATATATTTT.

In nucleotides, the CDR3 is TGTGCCAGCAGCCGGACTAGCGGGAGTGGAGAGCAGTACTTC. This codes for CASSRTSGSGEQYF. The chain links TRBV2 to TRBJ2-7, with 13 bases that match TRBD2. CDR3 length: 14 residues. Germline V lookup: CDR1 SNHLY, CDR2 FYNNEI. Trimming took 6 bases from V and 7 from J; bases not matched to a gene: 6.

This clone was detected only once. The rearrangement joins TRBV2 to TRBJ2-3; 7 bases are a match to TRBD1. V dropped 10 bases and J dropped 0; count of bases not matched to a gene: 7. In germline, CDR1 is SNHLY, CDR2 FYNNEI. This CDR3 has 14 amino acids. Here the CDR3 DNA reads TGTGCCATCGGGGACAGTGCTAGCACAGATACGCAGTATTTT. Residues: CAIGDSASTDTQYF.

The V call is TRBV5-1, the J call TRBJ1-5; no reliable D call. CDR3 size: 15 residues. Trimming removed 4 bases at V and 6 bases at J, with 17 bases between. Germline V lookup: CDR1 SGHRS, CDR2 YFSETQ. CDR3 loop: CASSPEEGERQPQHF. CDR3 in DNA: TGCGCCAGCAGCCCCGAAGAGGGTGAGCGTCAGCCCCAGCATTTT.

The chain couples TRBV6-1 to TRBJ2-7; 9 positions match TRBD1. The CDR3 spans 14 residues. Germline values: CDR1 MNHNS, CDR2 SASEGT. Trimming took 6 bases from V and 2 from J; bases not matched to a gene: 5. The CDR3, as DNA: TGTGCCAGCAGACCGGACAGGGGACCCTACGAGCAGTACTTC. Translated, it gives CASRPDRGPYEQYF.

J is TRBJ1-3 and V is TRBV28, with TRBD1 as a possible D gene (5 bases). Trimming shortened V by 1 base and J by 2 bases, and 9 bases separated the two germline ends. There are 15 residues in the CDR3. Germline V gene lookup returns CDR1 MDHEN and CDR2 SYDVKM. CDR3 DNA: TGTGCCAGCAGTTTATTTCAGGGCACTGGAAACACCATATATTTT. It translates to CASSLFQGTGNTIYF.

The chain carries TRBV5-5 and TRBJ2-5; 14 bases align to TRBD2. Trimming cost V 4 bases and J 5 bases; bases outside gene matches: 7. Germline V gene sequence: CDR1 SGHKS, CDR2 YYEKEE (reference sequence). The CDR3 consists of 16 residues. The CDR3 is CASSPRTSGGSETQYF. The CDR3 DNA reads TGTGCCAGCAGCCCGCGGACTAGCGGGGGGTCGGAGACCCAGTACTTC. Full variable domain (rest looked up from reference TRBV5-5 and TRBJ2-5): DAGVTQSPTHLIKTRGQQVTLRCSPISGHKSVSWYQQVLGQGPQFIFQYYEKEERGRGNFPDRFSARQFPNYSSELNVNALLLGDSALYLCASSPRTSGGSETQYFGPGTRLLVL.

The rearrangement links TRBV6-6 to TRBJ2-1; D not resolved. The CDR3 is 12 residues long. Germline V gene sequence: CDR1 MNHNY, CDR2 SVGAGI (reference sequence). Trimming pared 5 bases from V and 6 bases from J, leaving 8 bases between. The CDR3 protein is CASSPWGNEQFF. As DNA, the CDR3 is TGTGCCAGCAGTCCATGGGGCAATGAGCAGTTCTTC.

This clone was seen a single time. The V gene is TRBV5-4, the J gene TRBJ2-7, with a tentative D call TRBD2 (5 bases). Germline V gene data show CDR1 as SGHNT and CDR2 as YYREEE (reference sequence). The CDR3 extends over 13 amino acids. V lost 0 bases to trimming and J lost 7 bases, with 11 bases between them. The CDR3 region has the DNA TGTGCCAGCAGCTTGGCCGAGGGTTGGGAGCAGTACTTC. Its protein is CASSLAEGWEQYF. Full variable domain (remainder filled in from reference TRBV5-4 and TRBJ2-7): ETGVTQSPTHLIKTRGQQVTLRCSSQSGHNTVSWYQQALGQGPQFIFQYYREEENGRGNFPPRFSGLQFPNYSSELNVNALELDDSALYLCASSLAEGWEQYFGPGTRLTVT.

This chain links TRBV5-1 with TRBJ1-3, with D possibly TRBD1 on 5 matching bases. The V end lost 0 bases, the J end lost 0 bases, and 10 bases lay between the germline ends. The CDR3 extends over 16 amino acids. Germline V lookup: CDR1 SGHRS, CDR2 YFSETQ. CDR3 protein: CASSLGGDFSGNTIYF. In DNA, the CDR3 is TGCGCCAGCAGCTTGGGGGGCGATTTCTCTGGAAACACCATATATTTT.

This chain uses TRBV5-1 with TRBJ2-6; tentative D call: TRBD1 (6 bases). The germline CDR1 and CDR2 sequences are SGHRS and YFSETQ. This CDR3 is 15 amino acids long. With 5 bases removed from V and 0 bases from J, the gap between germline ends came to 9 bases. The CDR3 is CASSTGISGANVLTF. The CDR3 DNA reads TGCGCCAGCAGTACAGGGATCTCTGGGGCCAACGTCCTGACTTTC.

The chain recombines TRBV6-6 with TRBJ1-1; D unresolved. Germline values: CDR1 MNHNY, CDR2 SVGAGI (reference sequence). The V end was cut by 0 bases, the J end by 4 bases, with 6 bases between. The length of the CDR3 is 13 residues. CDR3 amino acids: CASSYSRFTEAFF. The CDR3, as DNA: TGTGCCAGCAGTTACTCGAGATTCACTGAAGCTTTCTTT.

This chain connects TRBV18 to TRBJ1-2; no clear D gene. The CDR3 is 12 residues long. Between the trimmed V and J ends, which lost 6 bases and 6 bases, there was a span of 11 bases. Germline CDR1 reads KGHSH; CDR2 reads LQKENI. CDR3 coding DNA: TGTGCCAGCTCCCGGGTCCGGGATGGCTACACCTTC. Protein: CASSRVRDGYTF. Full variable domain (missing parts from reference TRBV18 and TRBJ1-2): NAGVMQNPRHLVRRRGQEARLRCSPMKGHSHVYWYRQLPEEGLKFMVYLQKENIIDESGMPKERFSAEFPKEGPSILRIQQVVRGDSAAYFCASSRVRDGYTFGSGTRLTVV.

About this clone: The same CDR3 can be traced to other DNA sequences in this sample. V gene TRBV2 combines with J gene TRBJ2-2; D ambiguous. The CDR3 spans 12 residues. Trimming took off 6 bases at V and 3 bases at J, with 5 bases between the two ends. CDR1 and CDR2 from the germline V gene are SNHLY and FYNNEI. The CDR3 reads CASRGDTGELFF. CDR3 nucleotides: TGTGCCAGCAGGGGTGACACCGGGGAGCTGTTTTTT. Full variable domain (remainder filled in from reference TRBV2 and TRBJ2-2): EPEVTQTPSHQVTQMGQEVILRCVPISNHLYFYWYRQILGQKVEFLVSFYNNEISEKSEIFDDQFSVERPDGSNFTLKIRSTKLEDSAMYFCASRGDTGELFFGEGSRLTVL.

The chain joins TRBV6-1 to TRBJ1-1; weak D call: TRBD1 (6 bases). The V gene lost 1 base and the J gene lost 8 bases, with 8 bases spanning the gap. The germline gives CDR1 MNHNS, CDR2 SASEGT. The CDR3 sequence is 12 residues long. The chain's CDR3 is CASSEGGGEAFF. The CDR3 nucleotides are TGTGCCAGCAGTGAAGGAGGGGGGGAAGCTTTCTTT.